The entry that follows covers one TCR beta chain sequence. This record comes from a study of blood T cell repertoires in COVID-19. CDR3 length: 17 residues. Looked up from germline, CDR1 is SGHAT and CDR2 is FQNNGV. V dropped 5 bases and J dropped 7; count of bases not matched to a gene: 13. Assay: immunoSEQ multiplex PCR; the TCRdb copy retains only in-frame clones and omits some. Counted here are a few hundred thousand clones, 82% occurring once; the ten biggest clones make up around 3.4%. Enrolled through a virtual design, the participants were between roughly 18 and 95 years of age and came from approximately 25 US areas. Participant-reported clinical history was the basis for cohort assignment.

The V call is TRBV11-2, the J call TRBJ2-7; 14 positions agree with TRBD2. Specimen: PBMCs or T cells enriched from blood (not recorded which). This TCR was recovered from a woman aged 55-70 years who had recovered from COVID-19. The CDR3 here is CASSLGLAGGQGGEQYF. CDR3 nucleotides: TGTGCCAGCAGCCTCGGACTAGCGGGAGGCCAGGGGGGGGAGCAGTACTTC. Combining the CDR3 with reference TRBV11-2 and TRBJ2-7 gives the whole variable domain EAGVAQSPRYKIIEKRQSVAFWCNPISGHATLYWYQQILGQGPKLLIQFQNNGVVDDSQLPKDRFSAERLKGVDSTLKIQPAKLEDSAVYLCASSLGLAGGQGGEQYFGPGTRLTVT.